This entry lists 10 T cell receptor beta chains sequenced from one sample in a study of blood T cell repertoires in COVID-19. TCRdb's copy holds only in-frame clones and misses some; the assay was immunoSEQ multiplex PCR. The table records hundreds of thousands of clones, approximately 83% of them present only once. Sequencing used PBMCs or T cells enriched from blood (not recorded which). The receptors here all came from a man aged 25 to 40 who had recovered from COVID-19.

In its sample, this clone was seen many times. The chain joins TRBV6-1 to TRBJ2-7, with D perhaps TRBD1 (6 bases). The CDR3 runs to 14 residues. Trimming took off 2 bases at V and 0 bases at J, with 8 bases between the two ends. In germline, CDR1 is MNHNS, CDR2 SASEGT. The CDR3 reads CASSEQGLSYEQYF. The CDR3 DNA sequence: TGTGCCAGCAGTGAACAGGGGCTCTCCTACGAGCAGTACTTC.

The V call is TRBV6-5, the J call TRBJ2-7; 9 nucleotides agree with TRBD1. The length of the CDR3 is 16 residues. V trimming: 2 bases; J trimming: 0 bases; junction bases outside the gene matches: 5. Germline CDR1 and CDR2: MNHEY and SVGAGI. The CDR3: CASSYGRDRDSYEQYF. Written as DNA, the CDR3 is TGTGCCAGCAGTTACGGCCGGGACAGGGACTCCTACGAGCAGTACTTC.

This clone was found once. The chain links TRBV4-1 to TRBJ1-3; 8 nucleotides line up with TRBD1. V shed 4 bases and J 6 bases; nucleotides not matched to a gene: 14. CDR3 length: 17 amino acids. Germline V gene data show CDR1 as MGHRA and CDR2 as YSYEKL. CDR3 loop: CASSLGISRGPENTIYF. CDR3 nucleotide sequence: TGCGCCAGCAGCCTCGGGATCAGCAGGGGGCCTGAAAACACCATATATTTT.

As to this clone: This same CDR3 is encoded by further DNA sequences in the sample. The V call is TRBV30, the J call TRBJ1-2, with no clear D. Trimming took off 3 bases at V and 2 bases at J, with 7 bases between the two ends. The CDR3 runs to 12 residues. The V gene's germline CDR1 is GTSNPN and CDR2 SVGIG (reference sequence). The CDR3 bases are TGTGCCTGGAGCGCGGGCAACTATGGCTACACCTTC. This sequence encodes CAWSAGNYGYTF.

The V gene is TRBV5-6, the J gene TRBJ1-1, with TRBD1 matching over 11 bases. Losses at the gene ends were 6 bases for V and 4 bases for J; bases not matched to a gene: 5. The germline V gene encodes CDR1 SGHDT and CDR2 YYEEEE. This CDR3 comprises 14 residues. The CDR3 DNA reads as TGTGCCAGCAACTGGGACAGGGGGTCCACTGAAGCTTTCTTT. Its protein product is CASNWDRGSTEAFF.

The rearrangement uses TRBV4-1 and TRBJ1-5; perhaps TRBD1 as D (5 bases). V lost 5 bases and J lost 0, with 11 bases in between. This CDR3 has 15 residues. Germline V CDR1 and CDR2: MGHRA, YSYEKL. CDR3 DNA sequence: TGCGCCAGCAGCTCGCGACAGATTAGCAATCAGCCCCAGCATTTT. Translated: CASSSRQISNQPQHF.

The chain is built from TRBV5-1 and TRBJ1-1; a weak D match, TRBD1 (6 bases). Germline V gene lookup returns CDR1 SGHRS and CDR2 YFSETQ. V was clipped by 4 bases and J by 7 bases, with 23 bases between them. There are 16 residues in the CDR3. For the CDR3, the DNA is TGCGCCAGCAGCCAAACCGTTCTGGCTATGGACAGTGAAGCTTTCTTT. Its protein is CASSQTVLAMDSEAFF.

On this clone: In the same sample, other DNA sequences code for this CDR3. The chain couples TRBV7-9 to TRBJ1-5; TRBD1 aligns across 12 bases. Trimming at V came to 4 bases and at J to 3 bases, leaving 4 bases not matched to a gene. The CDR3 is 16 amino acids. Germline V gene lookup returns CDR1 SEHNR and CDR2 FQNEAQ (reference sequence). CDR3 region: CASSSGTGGFNQPQHF. The CDR3 DNA follows: TGTGCCAGCAGCTCCGGGACAGGGGGCTTCAATCAGCCCCAGCATTTT.

The rearrangement links TRBV27 to TRBJ1-5, with D possibly matching TRBD1 (6 bases). The CDR3 consists of 16 residues. CDR1 is MNHEY, CDR2 SMNVEV, per germline (reference sequence). Deletions cut 3 bases from V and 7 bases from J, with 19 bases between. This CDR3 is CASSLSSGGLRQPQHF. CDR3 coding DNA: TGTGCCAGCAGTTTGAGCAGTGGGGGCCTACGACAGCCCCAGCATTTT.

The chain joins TRBV7-2 to TRBJ2-3, with 10 bases lining up with TRBD2. The ends lost 8 bases at V and 2 bases at J; junction bases unmatched: 7. CDR3 length: 15 residues. The germline V gene has CDR1 SGHTA and CDR2 FQGNSA. CDR3 bases: TGTGCCAGCGCTATTAGCGGGGGGAACACAGATACGCAGTATTTT. Amino acids: CASAISGGNTDTQYF. Drawing the rest from reference TRBV7-2 and TRBJ2-3, the complete variable domain is GAGVSQSPSNKVTEKGKDVELRCDPISGHTALYWYRQSLGQGLEFLIYFQGNSAPDKSGLPSDRFSAERTGGSVSTLTIQRTQQEDSAVYLCASAISGGNTDTQYFGPGTRLTVL.